This T cell receptor beta chain was identified during a study of CD8+ T cells in alopecia areata. As the sequencing template, cDNA was produced by extracting RNA and reverse transcribing it. Clones were sequenced by immunoSEQ multiplex PCR, and TCRdb holds only the in-frame ones, with some missing. Of approximately 210,000 clones in the sample, around 66% are singletons; the top ten hold around 1.2%. Treatment denoted: oral pan-JAK inhibitor, 5-10 mg twice daily. Collection of lesional scalp punch biopsies and peripheral blood was performed in alopecia areata patients. Germline CDR1 reads SQVTM; CDR2 reads ANQGSEA. Trimming took 6 bases from V and 4 from J; bases not matched to a gene: 10. This CDR3 contains 14 residues.

The sample was CD4+ T cells sorted from blood, taken between weeks 43 and 45, from a patient treated with tofacitinib. This receptor was obtained from a human donor with alopecia areata. This sequence joins TRBV29-1 and TRBJ1-2; TRBD1 matches at 8 bases. CDR3 sequence: CSVDDRGRGYGYTF. CDR3 DNA: TGCAGCGTGGACGACAGGGGTCGGGGCTATGGCTACACCTTC.